The 26 T cell receptor beta chains presented below share a single source sample, sequenced in a study of regulatory T cells in long-lasting Graves disease. The time point denotes: persistent/refractory GD, antithyroid drugs over 5 years with positive TRAb. Construction of the TCR library relied on RNA isolated from PBMCs. Investigators prepared the TCR beta libraries by applying iRepertoire HTBI primers and Arm-PCR of CDR3 regions. From the multiplex PCR reads, TCRdb called clonotypes with MiXCR, one entry per CDR3 protein. The sample includes about half a million distinct CDR3 sequences, approximately 23% of them seen just once. The starting material was peripheral blood mononuclear cells (PBMCs), obtained when the disease was refractory, from a patient treated with antithyroid drugs. The receptors come from a female donor with Graves disease.

The sample holds many counts of this clonotype. The chain employs TRBV28 and TRBJ1-2; D perhaps matches TRBD1 (6 bases). The germline V and J ends were trimmed by 6 bases and 7 bases, with 9 bases remaining between them. Looked up from germline, CDR1 is MDHEN and CDR2 is SYDVKM. CDR3 length: 11 residues. CDR3 residues: CASSPDSGYTF. CDR3 in DNA: TGTGCCAGCAGCCCGGACAGTGGCTACACCTTC.

The sample holds many counts of this clonotype. The genes are TRBV6-5 and TRBJ1-2; D uncertain. The CDR3 covers 14 residues. Germline CDR1 reads MNHEY; CDR2 reads SVGAGI. Trimming took 0 bases from V and 5 from J, leaving 10 bases between them. Here the CDR3 DNA reads TGTGCCAGCAGTTACTCGAGCCGATCTTATGGCTACACCTTC. It specifies CASSYSSRSYGYTF.

The chain couples TRBV4-2 to TRBJ2-7, with D possibly TRBD1 on 6 matching bases. Germline V gene data show CDR1 as LGHNA and CDR2 as YNFKEQ. The CDR3 runs 14 residues. The V gene lost 3 bases and the J gene lost 2 bases, with 11 bases spanning the gap. The CDR3 sequence is CASSQETGPYEQYF. In DNA form, the CDR3 reads TGTGCCAGCAGCCAGGAGACAGGTCCCTACGAGCAGTACTTC.

V and J are TRBV27 and TRBJ1-2, with no clear D. V was pared by 4 bases and J by 4 bases, with 16 bases between. Germline CDR1 is MNHEY and CDR2 is SMNVEV (reference sequence). This CDR3 is built from 15 residues. CDR3: CASSSATYQSYGYTF. The CDR3, as DNA: TGTGCCAGCAGTTCGGCGACATACCAAAGCTATGGCTACACCTTC.

This clonotype was detected ten times or more. The CDR3 spells CSARDWTSGDYEQYF. The CDR3 bases are TGCAGTGCTAGAGATTGGACTAGCGGGGACTACGAGCAGTACTTC. The rearrangement links TRBV20-1 to TRBJ2-7; 12 bases map to TRBD2. CDR3 length equals 15 residues. Per the germline V gene, CDR1 is DFQATT and CDR2 is SNEGSKA (reference sequence). The trim removed 0 bases at V and 3 bases at J, leaving 3 bases unmatched.

The chain has TRBV5-5 and TRBJ1-2, with a weak D call TRBD1 (5 bases). Trimming removed 4 bases from V and 4 bases from J, with 20 bases in between. CDR1 is SGHKS, CDR2 YYEKEE, per germline (reference sequence). CDR3 length: 16 residues. CDR3 protein: CASSLGGFEVGYGYTF. The CDR3 DNA follows: TGTGCCAGCAGCCTCGGGGGGTTCGAGGTTGGCTATGGCTACACCTTC.

A few counts support this clonotype. The gene calls are TRBV6-1 and TRBJ1-1, with 9 bases aligning to TRBD1. The V segment lost 10 bases and the J segment 5 bases; nucleotides outside the gene matches: 17. This CDR3 has 16 amino acids. Germline V gives CDR1 MNHNS, CDR2 SASEGT. CDR3 protein: CATRHPRTGAGTEAFF. As DNA, the CDR3 is TGTGCCACCCGTCACCCTCGGACAGGGGCGGGGACTGAAGCTTTCTTT.

This clonotype was picked up a small number of times. The genes are TRBV6-2 or TRBV6-3 and TRBJ2-2; the match to TRBD1 covers 10 bases. This CDR3 spans 17 amino acids. Trimming at V came to 8 bases and at J to 4 bases, leaving 13 bases not matched to a gene. Germline CDR1 reads MNHEY; CDR2 reads SVGEGT. The CDR3 loop reads CASGEIPGQGSTGELFF. In DNA, the CDR3 is TGTGCCAGCGGTGAAATACCGGGACAGGGGAGCACCGGGGAGCTGTTTTTT.

This clonotype was picked up many times. This likely comes from a read error, as the CDR3 has no conserved phenylalanine or tryptophan at its end. It is unclear where the CDR3 begins or ends on the DNA, so no DNA is shown, and the CDR3 is as TCRdb lists it. The chain carries TRBV5-1 and TRBJ1-6; the table's D call of TRBD1 was not tested on the DNA. Germline V lookup: CDR1 SGHRS, CDR2 YFSETQ. The CDR3 has 11 amino acids, counting both end residues. The CDR3 protein is CASSLPGTSVL.

Many counts were recorded for this clonotype. The chain has TRBV3-1 and TRBJ1-1, with D uncertain. The V gene lost 7 bases and the J gene lost 4 bases, with 16 bases spanning the gap. Germline V CDR1 and CDR2: LGHDT, YNNKEL (reference sequence). This CDR3 is built from 14 residues. CDR3 nucleotide sequence: TGTGCCAGCACCCTTGTTTCGGGCGGCACTGAAGCTTTCTTT. Protein product: CASTLVSGGTEAFF.

This clonotype was seen many times. This chain uses TRBV20-1 with TRBJ2-6; D gene ambiguous. Germline CDR1 reads DFQATT; CDR2 reads SNEGSKA (reference sequence). The CDR3 runs to 12 residues. V was cut by 3 bases and J by 9 bases, with 9 bases left in between. For the CDR3, the DNA is TGCAGTGCTAGTGGCGCAGTCAACGTCCTGACTTTC. This encodes CSASGAVNVLTF.

This clonotype was seen many times. The chain joins TRBV2 to TRBJ2-5; D ambiguous. The CDR3 spans 13 residues. The V end lost 4 bases, the J end lost 1 base, and 7 bases lay between the germline ends. CDR1 SNHLY and CDR2 FYNNEI come from the germline V gene. The CDR3 reads CASSVAFQETQYF. The DNA for the CDR3 is TGTGCCAGCAGTGTGGCGTTCCAAGAGACCCAGTACTTC.

Ten or more counts support this clonotype. This chain joins TRBV28 and TRBJ2-7; D gene uncertain. Germline assignment: CDR1 MDHEN and CDR2 SYDVKM. The CDR3 is made up of 15 amino acids. Trimming removed 6 bases from V and 2 bases from J, with 17 bases in between. The CDR3 sequence: CASSPDWGPPYEQYF. CDR3 nucleotides: TGTGCCAGCAGCCCCGATTGGGGTCCCCCCTACGAGCAGTACTTC.

This clonotype showed up many times. This rearrangement joins TRBV6-1 to TRBJ1-1; D perhaps matches TRBD1 (5 bases). V was trimmed by 7 bases and J by 6 bases, leaving 15 bases between them. The CDR3 is 13 residues long. Germline CDR1 reads MNHNS; CDR2 reads SASEGT. The CDR3 spells CASTNGGSAEAFF. DNA for the CDR3: TGTGCCAGCACAAACGGGGGAAGTGCTGAAGCTTTCTTT.

Note on this clonotype: Since a much larger clone is just one base distant, this may be a read error. The CDR3 reads CASSSGQGYCEQYF. CDR3 coding DNA: TGTGCCAGCAGCTCGGGGCAGGGGTACTGCGAGCAGTACTTC. The chain combines TRBV2 with TRBJ2-7, with D possibly matching TRBD1 (6 bases). Germline CDR1 and CDR2: SNHLY and FYNNEI. CDR3 length equals 14 residues. Between the trimmed V and J ends, which lost 6 bases and 6 bases, there was a span of 18 bases.

CDR3 sequence (DNA): TGCAGTGGTTTACGGGAGGGCCCTCAGAATGAGCAGTTCTTC. Translation: CSGLREGPQNEQFF. The chain carries TRBV20-1 and TRBJ2-1; 8 bases fit TRBD2. V trimming: 7 bases; J trimming: 7 bases; junction bases outside the gene matches: 12. The CDR3 consists of 14 residues. The germline V gene has CDR1 DFQATT and CDR2 SNEGSKA (reference sequence).

This clonotype was detected many times. The chain employs TRBV19 and TRBJ2-2; TRBD2 aligns across 10 bases. Trimming cost V 6 bases and J 4 bases; bases outside gene matches: 23. Germline V gene sequence: CDR1 LNHDA, CDR2 SQIVND (reference sequence). The CDR3 loop spans 21 amino acids. The CDR3, as DNA: TGTGCCAGTAGCTTGCCAGGGCTGCTGGATCTAGCGGGAGTTCGCACCGGGGAGCTGTTTTTT. It encodes CASSLPGLLDLAGVRTGELFF.

This sequence joins TRBV29-1 and TRBJ1-1; D not resolved. Trimming took off 4 bases at V and 5 bases at J, with 11 bases between the two ends. Germline loops: CDR1 SQVTM, CDR2 ANQGSEA. The CDR3 contains 12 residues. For the CDR3, the DNA is TGCAGCGTTGCACGCCTGGGGACTGAAGCTTTCTTT. Residues: CSVARLGTEAFF.

This clonotype was picked up a small number of times. The gene calls are TRBV9 and TRBJ1-1; 9 nucleotides align to TRBD1. The germline gives CDR1 SGDLS, CDR2 YYNGEE. This CDR3 is 13 amino acids long. J gave up 11 bases and V 0 bases, and 5 bases lay outside the gene matches. The CDR3 here is CASSVEQGARAFF. DNA of the CDR3: TGTGCCAGCAGCGTAGAACAGGGGGCGAGGGCTTTCTTT.

Comment on this clonotype: This sequence may be a read error, since a much larger clone differs from it by one base. The V gene is TRBV10-3, the J gene TRBJ1-1, with D possibly matching TRBD1 (6 bases). V was trimmed by 4 bases and J by 3 bases, leaving 21 bases between them. This CDR3 spans 17 amino acids. Germline V gene lookup returns CDR1 ENHRY and CDR2 SYGVKD. Here the CDR3 DNA reads TGTGCCATCAGTGGGGGGGCGAGGGGCCATTGGGACACTGAAGCTTTCTTT. Translation: CAISGGARGHWDTEAFF.

This clonotype has a single count. The chain combines TRBV4-1 with TRBJ2-2; maybe TRBD2 (5 bases). The CDR3 consists of 14 residues. Germline V gene sequence: CDR1 MGHRA, CDR2 YSYEKL. The V end was cut by 2 bases, the J end by 9 bases, with 13 bases between. CDR3: CASSQPTGKWELFF. The CDR3 bases are TGCGCCAGCAGCCAACCCACGGGGAAGTGGGAGCTGTTTTTT.

This clonotype was seen at least ten times. V gene TRBV28 combines with J gene TRBJ2-5; TRBD2 matches at 8 bases. Germline CDR1 MDHEN, CDR2 SYDVKM. The CDR3 contains 15 residues. With 7 bases clipped from V and 2 bases from J, the junction kept 9 bases outside the gene matches. The CDR3 loop reads CASTTPGGGQETQYF. CDR3 nucleotide sequence: TGTGCCAGCACAACCCCGGGCGGGGGGCAAGAGACCCAGTACTTC. Filled out from reference TRBV28 and TRBJ2-5, the complete variable domain reads DVKVTQSSRYLVKRTGEKVFLECVQDMDHENMFWYRQDPGLGLRLIYFSYDVKMKEKGDIPEGYSVSREKKERFSLILESASTNQTSMYLCASTTPGGGQETQYFGPGTRLLVL.

This clonotype was recorded at least ten times. The chain combines TRBV28 with TRBJ2-5; TRBD2 agrees at 12 bases. Germline assignment: CDR1 MDHEN and CDR2 SYDVKM. Trimming took 6 bases from V and 0 from J; bases not matched to a gene: 5. The CDR3 consists of 16 residues. CDR3 nucleotides: TGTGCCAGCAGCCACGGACTAGCGGGGTACCAAGAGACCCAGTACTTC. This sequence encodes CASSHGLAGYQETQYF.

This clonotype was observed a few times. The rearrangement joins TRBV2 to TRBJ2-3; no firm D call. CDR1 is SNHLY and CDR2 is FYNNEI in the germline V gene. CDR3 length: 14 residues. The V and J ends lost 4 bases and 0 bases respectively, with 8 bases between them. The CDR3 DNA follows: TGTGCCAGCAGTGTGGTGCGCAGCACAGATACGCAGTATTTT. Translation gives CASSVVRSTDTQYF.

This clonotype was seen more than once but under ten times. The rearrangement uses TRBV7-2 and TRBJ2-1; D gene uncertain. CDR3 length: 15 amino acids. V lost 1 base to trimming and J lost 3 bases, with 10 bases between them. Germline V gives CDR1 SGHTA, CDR2 FQGNSA. The CDR3 DNA is TGTGCCAGCAGCTTAGAAGCGCTAAACTACAATGAGCAGTTCTTC. This translates into CASSLEALNYNEQFF. Using reference TRBV7-2 and TRBJ2-1 for the parts outside the CDR3, the full variable domain is GAGVSQSPSNKVTEKGKDVELRCDPISGHTALYWYRQSLGQGLEFLIYFQGNSAPDKSGLPSDRFSAERTGGSVSTLTIQRTQQEDSAVYLCASSLEALNYNEQFFGPGTRLTVL.

The chain joins TRBV6-4 to TRBJ1-2; 7 positions agree with TRBD1. The germline gives CDR1 MRHNA, CDR2 SNTAGT. CDR3 length equals 14 residues. V trimming: 2 bases; J trimming: 5 bases; junction bases outside the gene matches: 5. The CDR3 DNA reads TGTGCCAGCAGTGACGCGCAGGGGGTTTATGGCTACACCTTC. Residues: CASSDAQGVYGYTF.